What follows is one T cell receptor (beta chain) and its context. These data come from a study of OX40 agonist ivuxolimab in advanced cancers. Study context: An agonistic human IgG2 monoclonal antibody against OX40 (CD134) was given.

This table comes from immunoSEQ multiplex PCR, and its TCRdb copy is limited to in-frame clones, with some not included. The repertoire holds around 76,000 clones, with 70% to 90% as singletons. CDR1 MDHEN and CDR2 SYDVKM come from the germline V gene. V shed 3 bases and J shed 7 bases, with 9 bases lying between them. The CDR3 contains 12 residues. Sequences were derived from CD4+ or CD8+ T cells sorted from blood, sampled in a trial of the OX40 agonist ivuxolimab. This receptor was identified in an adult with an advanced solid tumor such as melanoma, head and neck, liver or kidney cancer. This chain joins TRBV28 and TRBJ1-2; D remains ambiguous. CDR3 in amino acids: CASSFPKGGYTF. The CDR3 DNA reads TGTGCCAGCAGTTTCCCGAAGGGTGGCTACACCTTC.